The clone carrying this T cell receptor beta chain was seen a few times. No antigen is known for it. There are 14 residues in the CDR3. Germline-derived CDR1 and CDR2 are MRHNA and SNTAGT. Trimming took 1 base from V and 7 from J; bases not matched to a gene: 6. The data were taken from a study of vaccination effects on CD4 cells after COVID-19. With the ViraFEST assay, the study expanded antigen-specific CD4+ T cells using viral peptide pools, then sequenced them. The culture ran for under eleven days, and then CD4+ T cells were isolated. This person's SARS-CoV-2 infection, confirmed by PCR, occurred between March and December 2020. Sequencing was performed with immunoSEQ multiplex PCR; in TCRdb, only in-frame clones are kept and a portion is missing. Among tens of thousands of clones, around 75% were seen once, and the ten largest hold about 33%.

The material was CD4+ T cells from PBMCs cultured with a peptide pool, obtained before COVID-19 vaccination. The sequence derives from a human donor who had a prior SARS-CoV-2 infection. The chain carries TRBV6-4 and TRBJ1-2; TRBD1 aligns across 7 bases. The CDR3 region is CASSDWNRGGGYTF. The CDR3 nucleotides are TGTGCCAGCAGTGACTGGAACAGGGGCGGTGGCTACACCTTC.